This paragraph reports one T cell receptor (beta chain). Its specificity is unknown. This entry comes from a study of T cells expressing NK-cell markers. Study details: Seven HCMV-seropositive donors and one seronegative donor made up the eight sequenced donors.

The germline CDR1 and CDR2 sequences are KGHDR and SFDVKD. The CDR3 consists of 16 residues. TCRdb re-called the 5' RACE reads, yielding one record per CDR3 amino acid sequence without DNA. The sample table includes approximately 550,000 distinct CDR3 sequences. Findings of the study overall: In a group of 5 to 7 donors, dominant NKG2C+ clonotypes represented about 1.0-7.5% of CD8+ T cells.

The rearrangement links TRBV24-1 to TRBJ2-1; TCRdb's D call of TRBD2 is untestable without DNA. The sample taken for sequencing was blood T cells: a sorted CD56 or NKG2C T cell subset, CD4+ or CD8+ T cells, or bulk PBMC T cells (not recorded which). This receptor was identified in a man aged 18 to 35 in good health. CDR3 sequence reads: CATSDFRGLARNEQFF.